The next 20 T cell receptor beta chains were all read from a single sample in a study of blood T cell repertoires in COVID-19. Clones were read by immunoSEQ multiplex PCR, and TCRdb kept only the in-frame ones, dropping some. This table holds around 60,000 clones, around 67% found once. The sequenced sample was peripheral blood. The receptors were sampled from a woman in her fifties or sixties with active or convalescent COVID-19.

V usage is TRBV27 and J usage is TRBJ2-2, with a possible D match to TRBD1 (5 bases). Germline CDR1 and CDR2: MNHEY and SMNVEV (reference sequence). This CDR3 has 13 amino acids. Trimming shortened V by 2 bases and J by 15 bases, and 16 bases separated the two germline ends. This CDR3 reads CASSLARQGRMFF. The CDR3 bases are TGTGCCAGCAGTTTAGCCCGCCAGGGTAGAATGTTTTTT.

CDR3 sequence reads: CATSDSLQGNTGELFF. CDR3 bases: TGTGCCACCAGTGATTCCCTCCAGGGAAACACCGGGGAGCTGTTTTTT. V gene TRBV24-1 combines with J gene TRBJ2-2, with a possible D match to TRBD1 (5 bases). Germline CDR1 reads KGHDR; CDR2 reads SFDVKD. V shed 2 bases and J shed 2 bases, with 11 bases lying between them. The CDR3 runs to 16 residues.

The CDR3 here is CASSPGVGYNEQFF. The CDR3 DNA follows: TGTGCCAGCAGCCCGGGGGTAGGGTACAATGAGCAGTTCTTC. This chain joins TRBV7-9 and TRBJ2-1; maybe TRBD2 (6 bases). Trimming cost V 5 bases and J 4 bases, with 12 bases left between them. The V gene's germline CDR1 is SEHNR and CDR2 FQNEAQ (reference sequence). This CDR3 spans 14 amino acids.

The chain links TRBV20-1 to TRBJ2-3, with 7 positions matching TRBD2. This CDR3 is built from 15 residues. Trimming took 3 bases from V and 7 from J; bases not matched to a gene: 13. Germline V lookup: CDR1 DFQATT, CDR2 SNEGSKA (reference sequence). DNA for the CDR3: TGCAGTGCTAGTCTTGGGCTAGCGGAAACTAATACGCAGTATTTT. It yields the protein CSASLGLAETNTQYF.

V and J are TRBV6-2 or TRBV6-3 and TRBJ1-2; no reliable D call. The CDR3 runs 14 residues. Deletions cut 2 bases from V and 8 bases from J, with 15 bases between. In germline, CDR1 is MNHEY, CDR2 SVGEGT. The CDR3 DNA sequence: TGTGCCAGCAGTTACGGTGGGTCCTTCGGGGGCTACACCTTC. This gives the protein CASSYGGSFGGYTF.

The table lists this clone with a few counts. The rearrangement joins TRBV4-1 to TRBJ2-3; 11 bases map to TRBD1. This CDR3 comprises 17 residues. The germline CDR1 and CDR2 sequences are MGHRA and YSYEKL. V was clipped by 0 bases and J by 4 bases; unmatched bases: 6. Here the CDR3 reads CASSQDSGQGASDTQYF. The CDR3 DNA follows: TGCGCCAGCAGCCAAGATTCAGGACAGGGGGCTTCAGATACGCAGTATTTT.

The chain joins TRBV15 to TRBJ1-6; maybe TRBD1 (6 bases). The CDR3 has 15 residues. The germline gives CDR1 LNHNV, CDR2 YYDKDF (reference sequence). Trimming took off 3 bases at V and 9 bases at J, with 15 bases between the two ends. CDR3 protein: CATSSAPRGFSPLHF. DNA for the CDR3: TGTGCCACCAGCAGTGCCCCCAGGGGATTTTCACCCCTCCACTTT.

The chain joins TRBV5-1 to TRBJ1-4; 7 bases fit TRBD1. This CDR3 contains 19 residues. After removal of 5 bases from V and 0 bases from J, the junction contained 16 bases not matched to a gene. Germline CDR1 and CDR2: SGHRS and YFSETQ. The CDR3 region has the DNA TGCGCCAGCAGGGGGTCCAGCGAGGGACAGTTTGCAACTAATGAAAAACTGTTTTTT. This translates into CASRGSSEGQFATNEKLFF.

The rearrangement links TRBV5-1 to TRBJ2-2; 7 bases are shared with TRBD1. Germline V gene data show CDR1 as SGHRS and CDR2 as YFSETQ. This CDR3 has 14 amino acids. V lost 0 bases and J lost 7; bases outside the gene matches: 3. In DNA form, the CDR3 reads TGCGCCAGCAGCTTGGACAGGGGTGGCGGGGAGCTGTTTTTT. This encodes CASSLDRGGGELFF.

The chain couples TRBV5-1 to TRBJ1-5; TRBD1 might be the D (6 bases). CDR1 SGHRS and CDR2 YFSETQ come from the germline V gene. V was trimmed by 2 bases and J by 7 bases, leaving 16 bases between them. The CDR3 consists of 15 residues. The DNA of the CDR3 is TGCGCCAGCAGCTTTGCGGGGGCCGTTGGGCAGCCCCAGCATTTT. Translating it yields CASSFAGAVGQPQHF.

The chain is built from TRBV7-9 and TRBJ2-1; D call uncertain. Trimming stripped 0 bases from V and 0 bases from J, with 12 bases between. The CDR3 runs to 17 residues. Germline V gene data show CDR1 as SEHNR and CDR2 as FQNEAQ (reference sequence). The CDR3 is CASSLAHQLPSYNEQFF. The CDR3 coding sequence is TGTGCCAGCAGCTTAGCGCATCAACTACCCTCCTACAATGAGCAGTTCTTC.

The J gene is TRBJ1-6, the V gene TRBV5-8; no reliable D call. The CDR3 extends over 14 amino acids. Per the germline V gene, CDR1 is SGHTS and CDR2 is YDEGEE. Trimming took off 1 base at V and 6 bases at J, with 8 bases between the two ends. CDR3 DNA: TGTGCCAGCAGCTTGCGGTACAGTAATTCACCCCTCCACTTT. Its translation is CASSLRYSNSPLHF.

The chain is built from TRBV2 and TRBJ2-5, with 8 bases identical to TRBD2. The CDR3 has 13 residues. CDR1 and CDR2 from the germline V gene are SNHLY and FYNNEI. Trimming at V came to 6 bases and at J to 5 bases, leaving 5 bases not matched to a gene. The CDR3 DNA follows: TGTGCCAGCAGAACTAGCGGCGGGGAGACCCAGTACTTC. This codes for CASRTSGGETQYF. The complete variable domain, with remaining parts taken from reference TRBV2 and TRBJ2-5, reads EPEVTQTPSHQVTQMGQEVILRCVPISNHLYFYWYRQILGQKVEFLVSFYNNEISEKSEIFDDQFSVERPDGSNFTLKIRSTKLEDSAMYFCASRTSGGETQYFGPGTRLLVL.

V usage is TRBV9 and J usage is TRBJ2-3; 7 nucleotides align to TRBD1. The CDR3 extends over 12 amino acids. The V and J ends lost 6 bases and 9 bases, in that order; junction bases with no gene match: 7. The germline V gene encodes CDR1 SGDLS and CDR2 YYNGEE. CDR3 amino acids: CASIGTEGTQYF. The DNA of the CDR3 is TGTGCCAGCATCGGGACAGAGGGCACGCAGTATTTT.

This chain uses TRBV10-3 with TRBJ2-2; maybe TRBD2 (7 bases). Germline V gene sequence: CDR1 ENHRY, CDR2 SYGVKD. Trimming stripped 7 bases from V and 3 bases from J, with 9 bases between. CDR3 length equals 13 residues. The CDR3 DNA sequence: TGTGCCATCAAGGGGGGGGACACCGGGGAGCTGTTTTTT. Translated, it gives CAIKGGDTGELFF.

The chain recombines TRBV4-2 with TRBJ1-2; TRBD1 might be the D (5 bases). Germline V CDR1 and CDR2: LGHNA, YNFKEQ. V lost 0 bases and J lost 4, with 12 bases in between. The CDR3 length is 15 residues. The CDR3 protein is CASSQDQGATYGYTF. DNA of the CDR3: TGTGCCAGCAGCCAAGATCAAGGGGCCACCTATGGCTACACCTTC.

This clone was observed a handful of times. The rearrangement joins TRBV2 to TRBJ1-2; no reliable D call. Between the trimmed V and J ends, which lost 1 base and 2 bases, there was a span of 11 bases. CDR1 SNHLY and CDR2 FYNNEI come from the germline V gene. The CDR3 runs 15 residues. CDR3 coding DNA: TGTGCCAGCAGTGAAGGATTGAGGGTAAACTATGGCTACACCTTC. It translates to CASSEGLRVNYGYTF.

The genes are TRBV7-9 and TRBJ2-1, with TRBD2 matching over 12 bases. The V gene end was trimmed by 3 bases and the J gene end by 4 bases; junction bases not matched to a gene: 4. The CDR3 loop spans 16 amino acids. From germline, CDR1 is SEHNR and CDR2 FQNEAQ (reference sequence). In DNA, the CDR3 is TGTGCCAGCAGCTTGCTAGCGGGAGGGATTTACAATGAGCAGTTCTTC. Its protein is CASSLLAGGIYNEQFF. The full variable domain, with the rest looked up from reference TRBV7-9 and TRBJ2-1, is DTGVSQNPRHKITKRGQNVTFRCDPISEHNRLYWYRQTLGQGPEFLTYFQNEAQLEKSRLLSDRFSAERPKGSFSTLEIQRTEQGDSAMYLCASSLLAGGIYNEQFFGPGTRLTVL.

This clone was counted a single time. The chain uses TRBV18 and TRBJ2-5; D not resolved. Germline CDR1 KGHSH, CDR2 LQKENI. The V end lost 3 bases, the J end lost 0 bases, and 5 bases lay between the germline ends. The CDR3 contains 13 residues. This CDR3 is CASSPSYQETQYF. The CDR3 DNA sequence: TGTGCCAGCTCACCCTCTTACCAAGAGACCCAGTACTTC.

The J gene is TRBJ1-4, the V gene TRBV4-1, with D possibly matching TRBD1 (5 bases). The CDR3 has 16 residues. Trimming left V 2 bases short and J 8 bases short, with 18 bases between. Germline CDR1 and CDR2: MGHRA and YSYEKL. In DNA form, the CDR3 reads TGCGCCAGCAGCCAAAATGTCAGGGTTATCGGAGAAAAACTGTTTTTT. It codes for CASSQNVRVIGEKLFF.